This is a list of T cell receptor beta chains from one sample in a study of shared T cell receptors in the human thymus. Libraries were prepared by immunoSEQ multiplex PCR; TCRdb keeps only in-frame clonotypes and omits some of them. The sample yields tens of thousands of clones, 90% to 95% seen once. Sequenced input: thymocytes. The receptors derive from a human donor. Both conserved end residues are part of each CDR3. The D gene is left open where the match is weak.

j_gene | v_gene | d_gene | CDR3aa | CDR3nt
TRBJ2-5 | TRBV14 | TRBD2 | CATLAGGPRETQYF | TGTGCCACCCTAGCGGGGGGGCCCCGGGAGACCCAGTACTTC
TRBJ1-4 | TRBV4-1 | - | CASSQQAAPQWDEKLFF | TGCGCCAGCAGCCAACAAGCGGCCCCCCAATGGGATGAAAAACTGTTTTTT
TRBJ1-6 | TRBV4-2 | - | CASSQVSNRLRVFSSPLHF | TGTGCCAGCAGCCAAGTATCGAACAGGTTAAGGGTCTTTAGTTCACCCCTCCACTTT
TRBJ2-7 | TRBV4-1 | TRBD1 | CASSQEGIGTGPPHTRYEQYF | TGCGCCAGCAGCCAAGAGGGTATCGGGACAGGGCCCCCCCATACTCGCTACGAGCAGTACTTC
TRBJ2-6 | TRBV7-8 | - | CAGWWGGANVLTF | TGTGCCGGGTGGTGGGGTGGGGCCAACGTCCTGACTTTC
TRBJ1-1 | TRBV15 | - | CATEERGNTEAFF | TGTGCCACCGAAGAGAGGGGGAACACTGAAGCTTTCTTT
TRBJ2-7 | TRBV4-2 | - | CASSQDSDRSSYEQYF | TGTGCCAGCAGCCAAGACAGTGACAGGAGCTCCTACGAGCAGTACTTC
TRBJ2-2 | TRBV14 | TRBD1 | CASSPDRGANTGELFF | TGTGCCAGCAGCCCGGACAGGGGCGCGAACACCGGGGAGCTGTTTTTT
TRBJ2-5 | TRBV4-2 | - | CASSQPWDPRVETQYF | TGTGCCAGCAGCCAGCCGTGGGACCCGAGGGTCGAGACCCAGTACTTC
TRBJ1-1 | TRBV5-8 | TRBD1 | CASSLVGGREAFF | TGTGCCAGCAGCTTGGTAGGGGGCAGAGAAGCTTTCTTT
TRBJ2-1 | TRBV18 | TRBD2 | CASSPPPGGISYNEQFF | TGTGCCAGCTCACCCCCTCCCGGGGGGATCTCCTACAATGAGCAGTTCTTC
TRBJ2-3 | TRBV11-2 | - | CASSLSPDTQYF | TGTGCCAGCAGCTTAAGCCCGGATACGCAGTATTTT
TRBJ1-4 | TRBV5-1 | - | CASSPDTTNEKLFF | TGCGCCAGCAGCCCCGATACAACTAATGAAAAACTGTTTTTT
TRBJ2-7 | TRBV7-2 | TRBD2 | CASSRAGRSYEQYF | TGTGCCAGCAGCCGAGCGGGGAGGTCCTACGAGCAGTACTTC
TRBJ1-1 | TRBV29-1 | TRBD1 | CSVEWAYGSGGANTEAFF | TGCAGCGTTGAGTGGGCATATGGTTCAGGGGGAGCGAACACTGAAGCTTTCTTT
TRBJ2-5 | TRBV7-9 | - | CASSLSRIHTTQEWWTQYF | TGTGCCAGCAGCTTATCTAGAATTCATACTACCCAAGAGTGGTGGACCCAGTACTTC
TRBJ1-3 | TRBV28 | TRBD1 | CASSSASDRELVGNTIYF | TGTGCCAGCAGTTCCGCCTCGGACAGGGAATTAGTTGGAAACACCATATATTTT
TRBJ2-2 | TRBV25-1 | - | CASSDYWGTGELFF | TGTGCCAGCAGTGATTATTGGGGAACCGGGGAGCTGTTTTTT